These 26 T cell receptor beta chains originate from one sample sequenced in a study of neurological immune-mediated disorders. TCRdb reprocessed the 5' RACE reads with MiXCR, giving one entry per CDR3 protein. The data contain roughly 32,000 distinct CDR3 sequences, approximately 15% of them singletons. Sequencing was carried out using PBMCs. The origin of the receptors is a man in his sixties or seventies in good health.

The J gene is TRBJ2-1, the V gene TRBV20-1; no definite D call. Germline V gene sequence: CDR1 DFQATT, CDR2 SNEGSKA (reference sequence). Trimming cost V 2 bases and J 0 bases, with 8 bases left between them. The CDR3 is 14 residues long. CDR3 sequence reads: CSARKFDSYNEQFF. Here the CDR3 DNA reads TGCAGTGCTAGAAAGTTCGACTCCTACAATGAGCAGTTCTTC.

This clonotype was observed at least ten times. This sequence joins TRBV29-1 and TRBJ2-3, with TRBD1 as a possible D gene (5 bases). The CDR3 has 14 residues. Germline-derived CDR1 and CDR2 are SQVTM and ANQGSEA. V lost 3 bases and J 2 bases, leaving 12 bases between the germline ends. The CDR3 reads CSVDDGAITDTQYF. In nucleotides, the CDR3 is TGCAGCGTTGACGATGGGGCTATCACAGATACGCAGTATTTT.

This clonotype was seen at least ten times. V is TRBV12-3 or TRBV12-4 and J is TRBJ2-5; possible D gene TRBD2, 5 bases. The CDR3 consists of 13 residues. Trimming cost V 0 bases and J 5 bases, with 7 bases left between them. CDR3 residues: CASSLARVETQYF. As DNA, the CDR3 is TGTGCCAGCAGTTTAGCGCGGGTGGAGACCCAGTACTTC.

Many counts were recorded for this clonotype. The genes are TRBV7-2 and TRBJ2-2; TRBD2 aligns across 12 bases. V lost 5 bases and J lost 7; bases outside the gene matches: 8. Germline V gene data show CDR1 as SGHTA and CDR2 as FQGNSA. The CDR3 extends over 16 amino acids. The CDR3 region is CASSVASGGAGGELFF. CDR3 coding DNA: TGTGCCAGCAGCGTGGCTAGCGGGGGGGCCGGCGGGGAGCTGTTTTTT.

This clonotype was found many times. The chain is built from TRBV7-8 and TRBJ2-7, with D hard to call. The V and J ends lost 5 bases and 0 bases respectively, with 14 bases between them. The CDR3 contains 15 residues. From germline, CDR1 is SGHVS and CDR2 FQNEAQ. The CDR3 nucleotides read TGTGCCAGCAGCCCCCGAATAAGCCTCTCCTACGAGCAGTACTTC. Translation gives CASSPRISLSYEQYF.

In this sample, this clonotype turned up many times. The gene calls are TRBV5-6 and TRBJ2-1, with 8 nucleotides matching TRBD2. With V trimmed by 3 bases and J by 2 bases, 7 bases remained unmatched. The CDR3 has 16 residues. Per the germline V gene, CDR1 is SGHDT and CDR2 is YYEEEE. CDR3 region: CASSSTSGGAYNEQFF. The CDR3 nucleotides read TGTGCCAGCAGCTCAACGTCGGGGGGGGCCTACAATGAGCAGTTCTTC. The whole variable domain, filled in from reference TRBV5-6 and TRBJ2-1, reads DAGVTQSPTHLIKTRGQQVTLRCSPKSGHDTVSWYQQALGQGPQFIFQYYEEEERQRGNFPDRFSGHQFPNYSSELNVNALLLGDSALYLCASSSTSGGAYNEQFFGPGTRLTVL.

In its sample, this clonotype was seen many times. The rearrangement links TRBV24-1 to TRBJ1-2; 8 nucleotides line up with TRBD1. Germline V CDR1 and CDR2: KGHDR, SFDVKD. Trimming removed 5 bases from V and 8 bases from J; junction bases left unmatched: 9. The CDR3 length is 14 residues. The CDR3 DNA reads TGTGCCACCAGTGGAACAGACAGGGGAGGAGGCTACACCTTC. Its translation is CATSGTDRGGGYTF.

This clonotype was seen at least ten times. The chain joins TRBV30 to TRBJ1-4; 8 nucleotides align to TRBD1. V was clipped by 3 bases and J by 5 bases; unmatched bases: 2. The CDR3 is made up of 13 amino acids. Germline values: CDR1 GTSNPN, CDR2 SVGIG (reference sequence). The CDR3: CAWSRTGNEKLFF. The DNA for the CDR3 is TGTGCCTGGAGCCGGACAGGGAATGAAAAACTGTTTTTT.

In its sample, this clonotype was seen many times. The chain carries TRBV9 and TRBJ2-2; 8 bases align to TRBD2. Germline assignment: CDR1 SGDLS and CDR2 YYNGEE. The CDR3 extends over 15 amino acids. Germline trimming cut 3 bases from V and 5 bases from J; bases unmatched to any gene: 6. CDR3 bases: TGTGCCAGCAGCGCCGGGACTAGTCCGACCGGGGAGCTGTTTTTT. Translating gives CASSAGTSPTGELFF.

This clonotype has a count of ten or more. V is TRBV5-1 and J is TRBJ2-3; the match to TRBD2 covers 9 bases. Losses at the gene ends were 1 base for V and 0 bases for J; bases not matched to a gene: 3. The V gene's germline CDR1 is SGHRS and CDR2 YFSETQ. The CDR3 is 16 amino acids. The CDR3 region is CASSLTSGWSTDTQYF. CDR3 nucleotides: TGCGCCAGCAGCTTGACTAGCGGGTGGAGCACAGATACGCAGTATTTT. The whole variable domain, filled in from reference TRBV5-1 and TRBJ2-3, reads KAGVTQTPRYLIKTRGQQVTLSCSPISGHRSVSWYQQTPGQGLQFLFEYFSETQRNKGNFPGRFSGRQFSNSRSEMNVSTLELGDSALYLCASSLTSGWSTDTQYFGPGTRLTVL.

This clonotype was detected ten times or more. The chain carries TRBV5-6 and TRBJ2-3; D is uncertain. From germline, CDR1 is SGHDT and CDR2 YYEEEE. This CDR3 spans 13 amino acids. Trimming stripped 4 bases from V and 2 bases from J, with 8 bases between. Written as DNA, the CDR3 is TGTGCCAGCAGCGCCGTCCTCACAGATACGCAGTATTTT. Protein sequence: CASSAVLTDTQYF. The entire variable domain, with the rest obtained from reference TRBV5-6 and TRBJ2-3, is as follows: DAGVTQSPTHLIKTRGQQVTLRCSPKSGHDTVSWYQQALGQGPQFIFQYYEEEERQRGNFPDRFSGHQFPNYSSELNVNALLLGDSALYLCASSAVLTDTQYFGPGTRLTVL.

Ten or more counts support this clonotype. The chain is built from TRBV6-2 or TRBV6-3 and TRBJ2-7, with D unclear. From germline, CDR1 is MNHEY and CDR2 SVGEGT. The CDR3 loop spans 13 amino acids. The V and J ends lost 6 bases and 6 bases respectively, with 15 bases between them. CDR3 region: CASSPDGSSEQYF. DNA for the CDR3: TGTGCCAGCAGCCCGGATGGGTCGTCCGAGCAGTACTTC.

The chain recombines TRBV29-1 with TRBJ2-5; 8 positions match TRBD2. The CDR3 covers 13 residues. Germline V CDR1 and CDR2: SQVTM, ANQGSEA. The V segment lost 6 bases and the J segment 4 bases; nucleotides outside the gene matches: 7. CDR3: CSVAGLAGETQYF. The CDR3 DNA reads TGCAGCGTGGCAGGACTAGCCGGAGAGACCCAGTACTTC.

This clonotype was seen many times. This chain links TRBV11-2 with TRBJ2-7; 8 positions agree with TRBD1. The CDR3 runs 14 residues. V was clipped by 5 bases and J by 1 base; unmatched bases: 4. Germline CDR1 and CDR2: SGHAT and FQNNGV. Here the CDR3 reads CASSQDRASYEQYF. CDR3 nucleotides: TGTGCCAGCAGCCAGGACAGGGCTTCCTACGAGCAGTACTTC.

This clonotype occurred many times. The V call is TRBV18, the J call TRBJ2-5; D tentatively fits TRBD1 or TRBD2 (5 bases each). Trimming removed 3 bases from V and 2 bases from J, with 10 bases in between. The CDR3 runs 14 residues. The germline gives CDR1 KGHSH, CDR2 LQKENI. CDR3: CASSPVGGQETQYF. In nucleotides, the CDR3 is TGTGCCAGCTCACCGGTTGGGGGTCAAGAGACCCAGTACTTC.

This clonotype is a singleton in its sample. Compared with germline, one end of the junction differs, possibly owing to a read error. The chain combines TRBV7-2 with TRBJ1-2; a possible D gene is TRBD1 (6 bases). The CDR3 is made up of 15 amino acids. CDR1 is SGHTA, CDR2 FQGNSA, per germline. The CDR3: CASSLGYRDDYGYTF. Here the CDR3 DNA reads TGTGCAAGCAGCTTAGGATACAGGGATGATTATGGCTACACCTTC.

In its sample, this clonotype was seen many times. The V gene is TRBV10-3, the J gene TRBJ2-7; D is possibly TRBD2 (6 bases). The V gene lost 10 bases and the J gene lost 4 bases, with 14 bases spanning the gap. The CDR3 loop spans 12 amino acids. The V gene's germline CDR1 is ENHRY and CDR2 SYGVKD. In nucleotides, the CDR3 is TGTGCCACCCGGGACTGGATTTACGAGCAGTACTTC. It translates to CATRDWIYEQYF.

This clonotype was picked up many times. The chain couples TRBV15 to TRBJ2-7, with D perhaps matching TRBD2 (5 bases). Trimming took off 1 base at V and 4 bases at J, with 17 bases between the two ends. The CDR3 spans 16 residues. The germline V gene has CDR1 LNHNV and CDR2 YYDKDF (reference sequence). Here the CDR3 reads CATSRVGTGRGYEQYF. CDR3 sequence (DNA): TGTGCCACCAGCAGAGTTGGAACGGGAAGAGGGTACGAGCAGTACTTC.

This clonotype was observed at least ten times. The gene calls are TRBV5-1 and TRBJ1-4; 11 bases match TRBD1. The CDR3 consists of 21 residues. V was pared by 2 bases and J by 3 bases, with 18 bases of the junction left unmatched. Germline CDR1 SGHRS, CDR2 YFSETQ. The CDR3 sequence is CASSLPDRGRWNLLANEKLFF. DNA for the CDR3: TGCGCCAGCAGCTTACCGGACAGGGGGCGCTGGAATTTGCTGGCTAATGAAAAACTGTTTTTT.

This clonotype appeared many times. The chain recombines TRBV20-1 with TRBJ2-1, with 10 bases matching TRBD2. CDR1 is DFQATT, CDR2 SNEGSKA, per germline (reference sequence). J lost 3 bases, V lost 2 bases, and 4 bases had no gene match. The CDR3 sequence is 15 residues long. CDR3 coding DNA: TGCAGTGCTAGACCCCCTAGCGGGGGCTACAATGAGCAGTTCTTC. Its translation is CSARPPSGGYNEQFF.

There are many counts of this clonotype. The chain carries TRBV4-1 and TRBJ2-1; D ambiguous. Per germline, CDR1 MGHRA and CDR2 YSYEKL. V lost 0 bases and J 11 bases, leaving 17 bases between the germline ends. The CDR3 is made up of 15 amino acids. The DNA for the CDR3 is TGCGCCAGCAGCCAAGACGCTCTACCCCACCGACAGCAGTTCTTC. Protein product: CASSQDALPHRQQFF.

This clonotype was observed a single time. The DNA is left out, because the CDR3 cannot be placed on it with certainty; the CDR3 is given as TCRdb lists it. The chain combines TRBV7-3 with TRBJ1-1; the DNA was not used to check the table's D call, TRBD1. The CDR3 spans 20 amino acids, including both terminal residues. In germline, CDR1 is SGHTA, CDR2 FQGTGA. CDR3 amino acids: CASSFYICSAPRGQGTEAFF.

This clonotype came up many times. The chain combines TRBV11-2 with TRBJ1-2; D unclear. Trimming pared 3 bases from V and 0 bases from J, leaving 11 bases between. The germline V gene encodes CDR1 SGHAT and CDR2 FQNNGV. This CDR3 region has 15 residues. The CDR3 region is CASSLAGKANYGYTF. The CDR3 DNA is TGTGCCAGCAGCTTGGCGGGGAAAGCTAACTATGGCTACACCTTC.

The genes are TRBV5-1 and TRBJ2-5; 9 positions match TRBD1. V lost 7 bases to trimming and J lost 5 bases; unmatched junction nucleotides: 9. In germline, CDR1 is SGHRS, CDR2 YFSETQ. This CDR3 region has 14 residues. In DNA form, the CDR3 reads TGCGCCAGCGGCTCCACAGGGGGCGAGGAGACCCAGTACTTC. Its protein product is CASGSTGGEETQYF.

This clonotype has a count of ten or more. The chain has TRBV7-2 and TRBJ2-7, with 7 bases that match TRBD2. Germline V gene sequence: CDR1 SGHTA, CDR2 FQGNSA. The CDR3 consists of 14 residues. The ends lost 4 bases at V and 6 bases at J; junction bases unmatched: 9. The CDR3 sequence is CASSWWGGPSEQYF. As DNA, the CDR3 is TGTGCCAGCAGCTGGTGGGGAGGGCCTTCCGAGCAGTACTTC.

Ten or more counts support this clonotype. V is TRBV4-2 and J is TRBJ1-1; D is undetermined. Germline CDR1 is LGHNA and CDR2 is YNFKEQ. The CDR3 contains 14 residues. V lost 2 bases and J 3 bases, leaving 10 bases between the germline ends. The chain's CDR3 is CASSQRGRDTEAFF. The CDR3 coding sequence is TGTGCCAGCAGCCAACGAGGGAGAGACACTGAAGCTTTCTTT.